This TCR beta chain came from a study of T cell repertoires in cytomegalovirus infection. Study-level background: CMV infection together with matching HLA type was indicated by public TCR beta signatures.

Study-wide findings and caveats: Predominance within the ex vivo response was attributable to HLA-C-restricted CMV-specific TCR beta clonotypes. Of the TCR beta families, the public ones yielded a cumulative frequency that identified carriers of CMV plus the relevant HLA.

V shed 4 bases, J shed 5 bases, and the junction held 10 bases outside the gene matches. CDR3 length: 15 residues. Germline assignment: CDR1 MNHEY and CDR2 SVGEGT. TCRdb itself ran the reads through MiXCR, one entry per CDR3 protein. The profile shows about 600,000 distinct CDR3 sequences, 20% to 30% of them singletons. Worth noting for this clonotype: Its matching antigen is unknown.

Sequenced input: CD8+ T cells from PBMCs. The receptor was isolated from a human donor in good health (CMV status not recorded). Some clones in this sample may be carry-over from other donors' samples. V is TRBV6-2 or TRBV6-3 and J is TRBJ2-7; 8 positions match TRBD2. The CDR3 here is CASSFPRRRGDEQYV. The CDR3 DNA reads TGTGCCAGCAGTTTCCCCCGGCGGCGGGGGGACGAGCAGTACGTC.